The 3 T cell receptor beta chains given below trace back to one sample, sequenced in a study of cytomegalovirus exposure and HLA in healthy donors. Primers included in the PCR were 60 Vbeta and 13 Jbeta primers. Sequenced by immunoSEQ multiplex PCR; TCRdb stores in-frame clones only, minus some. This table has roughly 190,000 clones, 81% appearing once. Sequenced material: PBMCs. The receptors come from a middle-aged man in good health and CMV-seropositive.

The chain has TRBV2 and TRBJ2-7, with D tentatively TRBD2 (5 bases). The CDR3 length is 12 residues. In germline, CDR1 is SNHLY, CDR2 FYNNEI. V was shortened by 6 bases and J by 3 bases, with 9 bases between the two germline ends. CDR3 bases: TGTGCCAGCAGCACTGGAGGCTACGAGCAGTACTTC. This encodes CASSTGGYEQYF.

This clone was seen a handful of times. The chain has TRBV5-8 and TRBJ2-7; weak D call: TRBD1 (5 bases). Per the germline V gene, CDR1 is SGHTS and CDR2 is YDEGEE. V was pared by 5 bases and J by 1 base, with 10 bases between. The CDR3 spans 13 residues. The CDR3 sequence is CASRPRESYEQYF. The CDR3 region has the DNA TGTGCCAGCAGACCCAGGGAATCCTACGAGCAGTACTTC. Variable domain in full (rest from reference TRBV5-8 and TRBJ2-7): EAGVTQSPTHLIKTRGQQATLRCSPISGHTSVYWYQQALGLGLQFLLWYDEGEERNRGNFPPRFSGRQFPNYSSELNVNALELEDSALYLCASRPRESYEQYFGPGTRLTVT.

The chain recombines TRBV15 with TRBJ2-5, with TRBD1 matching over 10 bases. Looked up from germline, CDR1 is LNHNV and CDR2 is YYDKDF (reference sequence). The V segment lost 1 base and the J segment 3 bases; nucleotides outside the gene matches: 2. This CDR3 is 15 amino acids long. CDR3 sequence (DNA): TGTGCCACCAGCAGAGGAGGGACAGGGGAAGAGACCCAGTACTTC. Encoded protein: CATSRGGTGEETQYF.